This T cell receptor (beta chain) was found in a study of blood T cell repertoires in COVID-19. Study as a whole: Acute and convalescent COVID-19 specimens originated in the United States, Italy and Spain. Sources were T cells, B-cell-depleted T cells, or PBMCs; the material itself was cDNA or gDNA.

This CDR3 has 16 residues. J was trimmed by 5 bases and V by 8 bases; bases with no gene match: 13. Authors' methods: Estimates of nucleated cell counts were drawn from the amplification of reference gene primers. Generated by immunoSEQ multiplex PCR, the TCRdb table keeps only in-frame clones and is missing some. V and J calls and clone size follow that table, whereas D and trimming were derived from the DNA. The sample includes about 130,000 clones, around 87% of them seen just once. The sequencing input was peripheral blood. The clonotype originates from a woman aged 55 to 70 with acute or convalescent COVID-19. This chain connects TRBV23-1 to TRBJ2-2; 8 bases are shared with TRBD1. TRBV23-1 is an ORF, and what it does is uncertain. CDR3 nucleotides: TGCGCCAGCGGAAACACGGCCCGGGACAGGACCGGGGAGCTGTTTTTT. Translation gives CASGNTARDRTGELFF.